One sample yielded the 15 T cell receptor beta chains listed below, sequenced in a study of cytomegalovirus exposure and HLA in healthy donors. The PCR employed 60 Vbeta primers together with 13 Jbeta primers. Repertoires were generated with immunoSEQ multiplex PCR, while TCRdb's copy carries only in-frame clones and drops some. Of about 190,000 clones in the sample, approximately 83% were seen once. The sequenced sample consisted of PBMCs. The receptor set was obtained from a woman in her forties or fifties in good health and CMV-seropositive.

The rearrangement links TRBV2 to TRBJ2-5; TRBD1 aligns across 7 bases. V was clipped by 7 bases and J by 2 bases; unmatched bases: 10. CDR3 length equals 15 residues. Germline V gene sequence: CDR1 SNHLY, CDR2 FYNNEI. The CDR3 bases are TGTGCCAGCACCGGATCCTTGACAGGGCAAGAGACCCAGTACTTC. It translates to CASTGSLTGQETQYF.

The chain has TRBV4-2 and TRBJ2-7, with 13 bases fitting TRBD2. This CDR3 region has 18 residues. The germline V gene has CDR1 LGHNA and CDR2 YNFKEQ. The trim removed 3 bases at V and 5 bases at J, leaving 13 bases unmatched. CDR3 DNA sequence: TGTGCCAGCAGCCACTCGTTAGCCCAGACTAGCGGGGGGCACGAGCAGTACTTC. Its translation: CASSHSLAQTSGGHEQYF.

The J gene is TRBJ1-5, the V gene TRBV9; D gene ambiguous. Germline CDR1 SGDLS, CDR2 YYNGEE. The CDR3 is 16 amino acids. The V and J ends lost 4 bases and 2 bases respectively, with 16 bases between them. This chain's CDR3 is CASSPREEGGNQPQHF. Written as DNA, the CDR3 is TGTGCCAGCAGCCCCCGAGAGGAGGGTGGCAATCAGCCCCAGCATTTT.

The rearrangement links TRBV2 to TRBJ1-2; TRBD1 might be the D (5 bases). V lost 7 bases and J lost 4, with 22 bases in between. The germline gives CDR1 SNHLY, CDR2 FYNNEI. This CDR3 comprises 16 residues. CDR3 coding DNA: TGTGCCAGCACCGAGGGACTGGGGTTGGATCTCTATGGCTACACCTTC. Translated: CASTEGLGLDLYGYTF.

This chain joins TRBV19 and TRBJ1-5; 8 bases line up with TRBD1. The CDR3 spans 16 residues. CDR1 and CDR2 from the germline V gene are LNHDA and SQIVND (reference sequence). V was clipped by 3 bases and J by 7 bases; unmatched bases: 11. The CDR3 reads CASSMEWTGIRQPQHF. The CDR3 nucleotides read TGTGCCAGTAGTATGGAGTGGACAGGGATTAGGCAGCCCCAGCATTTT.

This clone was detected only once. The chain combines TRBV5-1 with TRBJ2-2; 10 nucleotides line up with TRBD2. J gave up 6 bases and V 4 bases, and 6 bases lay outside the gene matches. Germline assignment: CDR1 SGHRS and CDR2 YFSETQ. The CDR3 covers 15 residues. In DNA form, the CDR3 reads TGCGCCAGCAGCCCTAGCGGGGGATACGCCGGGGAGCTGTTTTTT. Translated: CASSPSGGYAGELFF.

The chain couples TRBV30 to TRBJ1-2, with D tentatively TRBD1 (6 bases). The length of the CDR3 is 13 residues. Trimming stripped 2 bases from V and 0 bases from J, with 7 bases between. Looked up from germline, CDR1 is GTSNPN and CDR2 is SVGIG (reference sequence). CDR3 protein: CAWSYRANYGYTF. The CDR3 DNA sequence: TGTGCCTGGAGTTACAGGGCTAACTATGGCTACACCTTC. The whole variable domain, filled in from reference TRBV30 and TRBJ1-2, reads SQTIHQWPATLVQPVGSPLSLECTVEGTSNPNLYWYRQAAGRGLQLLFYSVGIGQISSEVPQNLSASRPQDRQFILSSKKLLLSDSGFYLCAWSYRANYGYTFGSGTRLTVV.

The rearrangement uses TRBV9 and TRBJ2-1, with a possible D match to TRBD2 (5 bases). The CDR3 loop spans 15 amino acids. Trimming pared 0 bases from V and 9 bases from J, leaving 16 bases between. CDR1 and CDR2 from the germline V gene are SGDLS and YYNGEE. The CDR3, as DNA: TGTGCCAGCAGCGTAGGGTCTAGCCGGGCCGTTGAGCAGTTCTTC. Protein: CASSVGSSRAVEQFF.

In this sample, this clone turned up once. This rearrangement joins TRBV4-1 to TRBJ1-6; D may be TRBD1 (5 bases). The germline V gene has CDR1 MGHRA and CDR2 YSYEKL. V lost 4 bases and J 9 bases, leaving 16 bases between the germline ends. The CDR3 runs to 15 residues. CDR3: CASSPLGGRGSPLHF. In DNA form, the CDR3 reads TGCGCCAGCAGCCCATTGGGTGGGAGGGGTTCACCCCTCCACTTT.

The chain uses TRBV27 and TRBJ1-2, with a weak D call TRBD1 (5 bases). Deletions cut 5 bases from V and 4 bases from J, with 20 bases between. The CDR3 consists of 16 residues. Per the germline V gene, CDR1 is MNHEY and CDR2 is SMNVEV (reference sequence). The CDR3 is CASSHQQVVGSYGYTF. Written as DNA, the CDR3 is TGTGCCAGCAGTCACCAACAGGTGGTGGGGTCCTATGGCTACACCTTC.

The V and J genes are TRBV7-6 and TRBJ2-4; 7 positions agree with TRBD2. Germline CDR1 and CDR2: SGHVS and FNYEAQ. The CDR3 is 15 amino acids. Trimming at V came to 4 bases and at J to 7 bases, leaving 10 bases not matched to a gene. CDR3 region: CASSSSSGTMNIQYF. The CDR3, as DNA: TGTGCCAGCAGCTCCAGCTCCGGGACTATGAACATTCAGTACTTC.

This chain uses TRBV6-1 with TRBJ1-4; TRBD1 aligns across 7 bases. The trim removed 4 bases at V and 7 bases at J, leaving 12 bases unmatched. Germline V gene sequence: CDR1 MNHNS, CDR2 SASEGT. The CDR3 loop spans 16 amino acids. For the CDR3, the DNA is TGTGCCAGCAGTGGACCCAACAGGGGCGTTACTGAAAAACTGTTTTTT. This translates into CASSGPNRGVTEKLFF.

The chain is built from TRBV21-1 and TRBJ2-3; the listed D gene, TRBD2, was not tested against the DNA. TRBV21-1 is a known pseudogene. CDR3 length: 19 amino acids. CDR3 sequence: CASSKTLTTSGGITDTQYF. CDR3 DNA: TGTGCCAGCAGCAAGACGCTTACTACTAGCGGGGGGATCACAGATACGCAGTATTTT.

The CDR3 reads CASSPRLQETQYF. In nucleotides, the CDR3 is TGTGCCAGCAGCCCTAGACTCCAAGAGACCCAGTACTTC. The genes are TRBV7-6 and TRBJ2-5; D is unresolved. The germline V gene has CDR1 SGHVS and CDR2 FNYEAQ. V lost 5 bases and J 1 base, leaving 8 bases between the germline ends. The CDR3 covers 13 residues. The variable domain in full, completed from reference TRBV7-6 and TRBJ2-5, reads GAGVSQSPRYKVTKRGQDVALRCDPISGHVSLYWYRQALGQGPEFLTYFNYEAQQDKSGLPNDRFSAERPEGSISTLTIQRTEQRDSAMYRCASSPRLQETQYFGPGTRLLVL.

CDR3 sequence reads: CASSATSGGPNTGELFF. The CDR3 DNA reads TGTGCCAGCAGCGCGACTAGCGGGGGACCGAACACCGGGGAGCTGTTTTTT. This rearrangement joins TRBV7-9 to TRBJ2-2; 12 bases align to TRBD2. Losses at the gene ends were 5 bases for V and 0 bases for J; bases not matched to a gene: 4. Germline-derived CDR1 and CDR2 are SEHNR and FQNEAQ (reference sequence). This CDR3 region has 17 residues.